This T cell receptor beta chain was recorded in a study of radiotherapy plus CTLA-4 blockade in lung cancer. V lost 3 bases, J lost 4 bases, and 2 bases stayed unmatched. Germline lookup yields CDR1 SGHAT and CDR2 FQNNGV. The CDR3 extends over 13 amino acids. Libraries were prepared by immunoSEQ multiplex PCR; TCRdb keeps only in-frame clonotypes and omits some of them. This sample has approximately 49,000 clones, with about 85% found just once. The sequenced sample was peripheral blood, obtained from a patient treated with radiotherapy plus ipilimumab. This receptor was obtained from a human donor with non-small cell lung cancer whose response to radiotherapy plus ipilimumab could not be evaluated. The chain employs TRBV11-2 and TRBJ2-7; TRBD2 aligns across 8 bases. CDR3 sequence (DNA): TGTGCCAGCAGCTTCGGCGGGAGGTACGAGCAGTACTTC. Amino acid sequence: CASSFGGRYEQYF.